Reported below is one TCR beta chain. Antigen unknown. The data originate from a study of T cell repertoires in cytomegalovirus infection. Background on the study: Recently identified HLA-C-restricted and well-studied HLA-B-restricted CMV epitopes were used. Indicated by public TCR beta signatures were CMV infection and matching HLA type. Regarding the study as a whole: Summed frequency of public TCR beta families distinguished CMV carriers with the relevant HLA. There were HLA-C-restricted CMV-specific TCR beta clonotypes dominating the ex vivo response.

V dropped 4 bases and J dropped 2 bases, with 13 bases sitting between them. CDR3 length: 14 amino acids. Germline V gives CDR1 SGHRS, CDR2 YFSETQ. TCRdb called the reads again in MiXCR, with one record for every CDR3 protein. The repertoire holds hundreds of thousands of distinct CDR3 sequences, with just under 30% as singletons. The sample here was cultured PBMCs, taken from culture after CMV antigen stimulation. The TCR was taken from a human donor in good health (CMV status not recorded). Some clones in this sample may be carry-over from other donors' samples. V is TRBV5-1 and J is TRBJ2-7, with a possible D match to TRBD1 (5 bases). CDR3 coding DNA: TGCGCCAGCAGCCCCCTGTCAGGGCCCTACGAGCAGTACTTC. Translating gives CASSPLSGPYEQYF.